What follows describes a single T cell receptor beta chain. Its antigen remains unknown. This sample stems from a study of cytomegalovirus exposure and HLA in healthy donors. Findings and caveats of the study: In vitro work confirmed that a few CMV-associated chains recognize CMV antigens. Most sequenced TCRs were rare (though some public TCRs occurred in many donors). Reported performance of the classifier showed diagnosis of cytomegalovirus status with high specificity and sensitivity.

The germline CDR1 and CDR2 sequences are PRHDT and FYEKMQ (reference sequence). Trimming cost V 7 bases and J 3 bases; bases outside gene matches: 7. CDR3 length equals 14 residues. Using immunoSEQ multiplex PCR, the repertoire was profiled, and TCRdb retains in-frame clones only, with some absent. The sample lists roughly 120,000 clones, roughly 86% occurring once. The donors were part of the 120-subject validation cohort, which stood apart from the 666-subject first cohort. Sequenced input: PBMCs. This receptor was identified in a man aged 25 to 45 in good health and CMV-seronegative. The rearrangement joins TRBV13 to TRBJ2-5, with 8 positions matching TRBD2. CDR3: CASTLGGVKETQYF. CDR3 in DNA: TGTGCCAGCACCCTCGGGGGGGTTAAAGAGACCCAGTACTTC.